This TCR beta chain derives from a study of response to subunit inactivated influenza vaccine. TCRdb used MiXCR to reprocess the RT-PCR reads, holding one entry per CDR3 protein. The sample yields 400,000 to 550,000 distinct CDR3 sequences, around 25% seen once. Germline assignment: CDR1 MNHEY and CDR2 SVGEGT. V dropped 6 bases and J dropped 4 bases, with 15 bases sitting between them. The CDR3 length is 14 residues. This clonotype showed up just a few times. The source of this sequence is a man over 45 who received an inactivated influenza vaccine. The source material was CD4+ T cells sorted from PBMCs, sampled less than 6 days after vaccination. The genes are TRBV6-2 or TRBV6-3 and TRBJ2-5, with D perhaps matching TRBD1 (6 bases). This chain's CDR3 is CASSRLIRGETQYF. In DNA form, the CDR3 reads TGTGCCAGCAGCCGGCTTATCAGGGGAGAGACCCAGTACTTC.